The clone carrying this T cell receptor (beta chain) appeared many times. What it recognizes is unknown. The data were taken from a study of early T cells in non-severe SARS-CoV-2 infection. Overall study context: Bulk RNA taken from unsorted whole blood was sequenced, leaving chains unpaired.

Study observations and caveats: The VDJdb matching leaned toward anti-spike CD8 responses and overlooked private and CD4 specificities.

V lost 0 bases and J lost 4, with 7 bases in between. This CDR3 is 15 amino acids long. CDR1 is MNHEY, CDR2 SVGEGT, per germline. Individual cDNA molecules received unique molecular identifiers during library preparation. TCRdb re-derived calls from the 5' RACE reads in MiXCR, one entry per CDR3 protein. The data contain roughly 67,000 distinct CDR3 sequences, around 9.9% of them singletons. The rearrangement links TRBV6-2 or TRBV6-3 to TRBJ2-6; D gene unclear. This TCR was recovered from an adult who was a healthcare worker with PCR-confirmed SARS-CoV-2 infection or an uninfected control (not recorded which). The specimen was whole blood. DNA of the CDR3: TGTGCCAGCAGTTACTCGTTCTCCGGGGCCAACGTCCTGACTTTC. Protein: CASSYSFSGANVLTF.